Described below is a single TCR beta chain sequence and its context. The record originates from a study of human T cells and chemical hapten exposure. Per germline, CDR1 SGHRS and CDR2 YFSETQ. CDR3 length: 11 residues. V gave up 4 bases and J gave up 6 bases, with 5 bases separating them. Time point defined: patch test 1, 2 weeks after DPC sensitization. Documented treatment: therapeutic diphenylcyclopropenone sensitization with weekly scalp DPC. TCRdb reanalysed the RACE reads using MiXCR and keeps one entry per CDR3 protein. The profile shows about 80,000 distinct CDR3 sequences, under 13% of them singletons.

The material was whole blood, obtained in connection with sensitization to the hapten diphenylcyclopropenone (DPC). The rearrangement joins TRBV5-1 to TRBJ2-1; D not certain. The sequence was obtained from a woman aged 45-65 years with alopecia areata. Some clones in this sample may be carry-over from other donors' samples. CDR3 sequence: CASSPSNEQFF. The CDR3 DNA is TGCGCCAGCAGCCCTTCCAATGAGCAGTTCTTC.